The clone carrying this T cell receptor (beta chain) showed up just a few times. The CDR3 loop spans 14 amino acids. Germline CDR1 is KGHDR and CDR2 is SFDVKD. V was cut by 3 bases and J by 2 bases, with 8 bases left in between. Study processing details: Amplification of reference gene primers was used by the study to estimate nucleated cell counts. Profiled with immunoSEQ multiplex PCR; TCRdb holds only in-frame clones, not every one. V, J and clone size are those of that table, while D and trimming were read from the DNA. The sample consists of some 240,000 clones, around 90% of them appearing once. The record originates from a study of blood T cell repertoires in COVID-19. Study-wide background: Specimens from acute and convalescent COVID-19 originated in the United States, Italy and Spain. T cells, B-cell-depleted T cells, or PBMCs provided the cDNA or gDNA that served as material.

The sequence came from a man between 60 and 75 years old who had recovered from COVID-19. This chain links TRBV24-1 with TRBJ2-3, with D possibly matching TRBD1 (5 bases). Specimen: peripheral blood. The CDR3 loop reads CATSDPTVTDTQYF. The CDR3 bases are TGTGCCACCAGTGATCCGACAGTCACAGATACGCAGTATTTT.